The clone carrying this T cell receptor beta chain was observed a handful of times. Its specificity is unknown. CDR3 length: 16 residues. The junction had 10 bases not matched to a gene; V was cut back by 3 bases and J by 6 bases. From germline, CDR1 is LGHNA and CDR2 YNFKEQ. This sample is part of a study of early T cells in non-severe SARS-CoV-2 infection. Turning to the study itself: Chains were unpaired, as sequencing was done on bulk RNA from unsorted whole blood. Overall study findings and caveats: Anti-spike CD8 responses were favored in VDJdb matching, and private and CD4 specificities were missed.

Individual cDNA molecules received unique molecular identifiers. TCRdb reanalysed the 5' RACE reads using MiXCR and keeps one entry per CDR3 protein. Here the sample spans 45,000 to 65,000 distinct CDR3 sequences, over 8% being singletons. The source is an adult who was a healthcare worker with PCR-confirmed SARS-CoV-2 infection or an uninfected control (not recorded which). The chain recombines TRBV4-2 with TRBJ2-1, with TRBD1 identical over 8 bases. The specimen sequenced was whole blood. The CDR3 nucleotides are TGTGCCAGCAGCCATAAGTTCTCCGACAGGGGCAATGAGCAGTTCTTC. Protein: CASSHKFSDRGNEQFF.